The subject of this entry is one TCR beta chain. Its antigen is still unknown. Isolation of CD4+ naive, central memory, regulatory and stem cell-like memory cells was achieved by sorting via CD45RO/CCR7/CD25/CD127/CD95/CD27. Purity of each sorted population was above 98%. The sample is drawn from a study of beta chain features in type 1 diabetes. V dropped 4 bases and J dropped 9; count of bases not matched to a gene: 6. Germline V gene sequence: CDR1 SNHLY, CDR2 FYNNEI. This CDR3 is built from 13 residues. The authors reverse transcribed all of the isolated RNA, so sequencing captured expressed TCRB transcripts. Profiled with immunoSEQ multiplex PCR; TCRdb holds only in-frame clones, not every one. Of about 290,000 clones in the sample, 7.5% to 9.5% were seen once. Study conclusions and caveats: Type 1 diabetes patients had fewer VDJ junction insertions and more deletions. A moderate, significant TCRB CDR3 shortening appeared in type 1 diabetes across four CD4+ subsets.

This chain links TRBV2 with TRBJ2-1; 7 bases are shared with TRBD2. The clonotype was recovered from a woman aged 18-29 years in good health. Sequencing input: central memory CD4+ T cells from blood. CDR3 in amino acids: CASSAGWGGEQFF. The CDR3 coding sequence is TGTGCCAGCAGTGCCGGCTGGGGGGGTGAGCAGTTCTTC.